The 18 T cell receptor beta chains in this list originate from one sample, sequenced in a study of cytomegalovirus exposure and HLA in healthy donors. Amplification used 60 Vbeta primers and 13 Jbeta primers. Sequencing used immunoSEQ multiplex PCR; TCRdb keeps in-frame clones, though not all of them. The sample comprises about 180,000 clones, about 80% of which are singletons, and around 7% rests with the top ten. The sequenced sample was PBMCs. Every receptor here comes from a young man in good health and CMV-seropositive.

This CDR3 is CASSLLDTQYF. CDR3 nucleotides: TGTGCCAGCAGTCTTTTGGATACGCAGTATTTT. The chain has TRBV6-1 and TRBJ2-3; D not resolved. This CDR3 is 11 amino acids long. The V and J ends lost 5 bases and 6 bases respectively, with 6 bases between them. Germline values: CDR1 MNHNS, CDR2 SASEGT.

As concerns this clone: Because the CDR3 is missing its conserved closing phenylalanine or tryptophan, this is likely a read error. V is TRBV6-1 and J is TRBJ1-5; perhaps TRBD1 as D (6 bases). Looked up from germline, CDR1 is MNHNS and CDR2 is SASEGT. The CDR3 runs 14 residues. Trimming cost V 7 bases and J 2 bases, with 12 bases left between them. The CDR3, as DNA: TGTGCCAGCACCTTACAGGGTGGCAATCAGCCCCAGCATCTT. It is translated as CASTLQGGNQPQHL.

V usage is TRBV19 and J usage is TRBJ2-2, with 11 bases identical to TRBD2. This CDR3 region has 15 residues. V shed 7 bases and J 9 bases; nucleotides not matched to a gene: 10. CDR1 is LNHDA, CDR2 SQIVND, per germline (reference sequence). The DNA for the CDR3 is TGTGCCAGTATAGGTCGGACTAGCGGGTCGTGGGAGCTGTTTTTT. This sequence encodes CASIGRTSGSWELFF. Looking up the rest from reference TRBV19 and TRBJ2-2 gives the full variable domain: DGGITQSPKYLFRKEGQNVTLSCEQNLNHDAMYWYRQDPGQGLRLIYYSQIVNDFQKGDIAEGYSVSREKKESFPLTVTSAQKNPTAFYLCASIGRTSGSWELFFGEGSRLTVL.

The chain uses TRBV5-1 and TRBJ1-5; maybe TRBD1 (5 bases). The CDR3 length is 17 residues. Trimming removed 4 bases from V and 2 bases from J, with 19 bases in between. Germline CDR1 and CDR2: SGHRS and YFSETQ. The CDR3 reads CASSPGSAGVGNQPQHF. The DNA of the CDR3 is TGCGCCAGCAGCCCTGGGTCGGCGGGGGTAGGCAATCAGCCCCAGCATTTT.

This clone has a single count. The V and J genes are TRBV9 and TRBJ2-1; tentatively, D is TRBD1 (8 bases). Trimming stripped 0 bases from V and 4 bases from J, with 17 bases between. The CDR3 is 17 residues long. From germline, CDR1 is SGDLS and CDR2 YYNGEE. The CDR3 sequence is CASSVERGGTGYNEQFF. The CDR3 bases are TGTGCCAGCAGCGTAGAAAGGGGGGGGACAGGATACAATGAGCAGTTCTTC. Supplemented by reference TRBV9 and TRBJ2-1, the full variable domain reads DSGVTQTPKHLITATGQRVTLRCSPRSGDLSVYWYQQSLDQGLQFLIQYYNGEERAKGNILERFSAQQFPDLHSELNLSSLELGDSALYFCASSVERGGTGYNEQFFGPGTRLTVL.

This rearrangement joins TRBV5-1 to TRBJ2-1; no clear D. The CDR3 consists of 14 residues. V was clipped by 0 bases and J by 3 bases, with 7 bases between them. Germline assignment: CDR1 SGHRS and CDR2 YFSETQ. The CDR3, as DNA: TGCGCCAGCAGCTTGGAATTAGTCTACAATGAGCAGTTCTTC. This sequence encodes CASSLELVYNEQFF.

The J gene is TRBJ2-6, the V gene TRBV6-5; weak D call: TRBD1 (5 bases). CDR3 length: 14 amino acids. The germline V gene encodes CDR1 MNHEY and CDR2 SVGAGI. Trimming removed 6 bases from V and 2 bases from J, with 8 bases in between. The CDR3 spells CASRGLAGANVLTF. The CDR3 DNA reads TGTGCCAGCAGGGGGCTCGCTGGGGCCAACGTCCTGACTTTC.

The chain recombines TRBV5-4 with TRBJ2-2; tentative D call: TRBD1 (5 bases). The CDR3 has 13 amino acids. Per germline, CDR1 SGHNT and CDR2 YYREEE (reference sequence). V shed 2 bases and J shed 8 bases, with 10 bases lying between them. CDR3 DNA sequence: TGTGCCAGCAGCTTAATAGGGGTTGGGGAGCTGTTTTTT. Residues: CASSLIGVGELFF. The complete variable domain, with remaining parts taken from reference TRBV5-4 and TRBJ2-2, reads ETGVTQSPTHLIKTRGQQVTLRCSSQSGHNTVSWYQQALGQGPQFIFQYYREEENGRGNFPPRFSGLQFPNYSSELNVNALELDDSALYLCASSLIGVGELFFGEGSRLTVL.

V and J are TRBV7-2 and TRBJ2-5; TRBD2 matches at 8 bases. Germline lookup yields CDR1 SGHTA and CDR2 FQGNSA. V lost 1 base to trimming and J lost 7 bases; unmatched junction nucleotides: 5. This CDR3 has 14 residues. CDR3 in amino acids: CASSLGTSIPTQYF. The CDR3 DNA sequence: TGTGCCAGCAGCTTAGGGACTAGCATTCCGACCCAGTACTTC.

This chain uses TRBV5-6 with TRBJ1-5; no clear D gene. V shed 4 bases and J shed 2 bases, with 10 bases lying between them. The CDR3 contains 14 residues. Germline CDR1 SGHDT, CDR2 YYEEEE. In nucleotides, the CDR3 is TGTGCCAGCAGCGAAAGTACGGGCAATCAGCCCCAGCATTTT. Protein sequence: CASSESTGNQPQHF.

This chain links TRBV5-1 with TRBJ2-2, with D unclear. The V end lost 0 bases, the J end lost 4 bases, and 4 bases lay between the germline ends. The germline V gene encodes CDR1 SGHRS and CDR2 YFSETQ. The length of the CDR3 is 13 residues. The CDR3 reads CASSLGATGELFF. Written as DNA, the CDR3 is TGCGCCAGCAGCTTGGGGGCCACCGGGGAGCTGTTTTTT.

The chain uses TRBV12-5 and TRBJ1-2; 10 bases agree with TRBD1. The CDR3 spans 15 residues. J lost 6 bases, V lost 2 bases, and 6 bases had no gene match. Per germline, CDR1 LGHNT and CDR2 FRNRAP. As DNA, the CDR3 is TGTGCTAGTGGTTTGCTCCGGGGACAGGGGAATGGCTACACCTTC. Translation gives CASGLLRGQGNGYTF.

The chain combines TRBV7-2 with TRBJ2-1; 11 nucleotides match TRBD2. The length of the CDR3 is 19 residues. The germline gives CDR1 SGHTA, CDR2 FQGNSA. The V gene end was trimmed by 1 base and the J gene end by 0 bases; junction bases not matched to a gene: 8. CDR3 protein: CASSLELAGGPSSYNEQFF. CDR3 in DNA: TGTGCCAGCAGCTTAGAGCTAGCGGGGGGCCCAAGCTCCTACAATGAGCAGTTCTTC.

The rearrangement uses TRBV19 and TRBJ2-3; D may be TRBD1 (5 bases). Germline CDR1 reads LNHDA; CDR2 reads SQIVND (reference sequence). The CDR3 runs to 15 residues. V was cut by 8 bases and J by 2 bases, with 17 bases left in between. CDR3 nucleotides: TGTGCCAGTGCCTTTGGTCAGGGCATCACAGATACGCAGTATTTT. Its translation is CASAFGQGITDTQYF.

The chain uses TRBV7-2 and TRBJ1-6, with 7 bases that match TRBD1. With V trimmed by 5 bases and J by 7 bases, 8 bases remained unmatched. This CDR3 comprises 15 residues. CDR1 SGHTA and CDR2 FQGNSA come from the germline V gene. In DNA form, the CDR3 reads TGTGCCAGCAGCCCCGAGGGACAGCTAAATTCACCCCTCCACTTT. Residues: CASSPEGQLNSPLHF.

Remarks on this clone: The identical CDR3 is also encoded by other nucleotide sequences in the sample. The chain uses TRBV18 and TRBJ1-1, with D tentatively TRBD1 (6 bases). Looked up from germline, CDR1 is KGHSH and CDR2 is LQKENI. Between the trimmed V and J ends, which lost 2 bases and 1 base, there was a span of 8 bases. CDR3 length: 14 amino acids. This chain's CDR3 is CASSPLGGNTEAFF. Written as DNA, the CDR3 is TGTGCCAGCTCACCATTAGGGGGGAACACTGAAGCTTTCTTT.

The chain carries TRBV7-9 and TRBJ2-7; 9 bases line up with TRBD2. The CDR3 is made up of 17 amino acids. V gave up 5 bases and J gave up 4 bases; unmatched junction bases: 15. Per germline, CDR1 SEHNR and CDR2 FQNEAQ (reference sequence). DNA of the CDR3: TGTGCCAGCAGCCCCCGTGACGAGCGGGAGGTATTGTACGAGCAGTACTTC. The encoded protein is CASSPRDEREVLYEQYF.

CDR3 sequence reads: CASSEFALGQGTIYEQYF. The CDR3, as DNA: TGTGCCAGCAGTGAATTCGCTCTGGGACAGGGTACGATCTACGAGCAGTACTTC. The rearrangement links TRBV6-1 to TRBJ2-7; TRBD1 aligns across 9 bases. Germline-derived CDR1 and CDR2 are MNHNS and SASEGT. With V trimmed by 2 bases and J by 3 bases, 14 bases remained unmatched. This CDR3 contains 18 residues.